This note documents a single TCR beta chain sequence. The germline V gene encodes CDR1 MGHRA and CDR2 YSYEKL. The CDR3 runs to 15 residues. V was trimmed by 2 bases and J by 7 bases, leaving 15 bases between them. This entry is derived from a study of technical replicates of blood from a few donors. Assay used: immunoSEQ multiplex PCR; TCRdb lists only in-frame clones, some missing. The table lists tens of thousands of clones, about 86% of them singletons. The chain joins TRBV4-1 to TRBJ1-5; D may be TRBD1 (6 bases). Sequenced input: PBMCs. This TCR was sampled from a human donor in good health. Some clones in this sample may be carry-over from other donors' samples. CDR3 nucleotides: TGCGCCAGCAGCCAAACACAGGGCTTGGGGCAGCCCCAGCATTTT. Translated: CASSQTQGLGQPQHF.